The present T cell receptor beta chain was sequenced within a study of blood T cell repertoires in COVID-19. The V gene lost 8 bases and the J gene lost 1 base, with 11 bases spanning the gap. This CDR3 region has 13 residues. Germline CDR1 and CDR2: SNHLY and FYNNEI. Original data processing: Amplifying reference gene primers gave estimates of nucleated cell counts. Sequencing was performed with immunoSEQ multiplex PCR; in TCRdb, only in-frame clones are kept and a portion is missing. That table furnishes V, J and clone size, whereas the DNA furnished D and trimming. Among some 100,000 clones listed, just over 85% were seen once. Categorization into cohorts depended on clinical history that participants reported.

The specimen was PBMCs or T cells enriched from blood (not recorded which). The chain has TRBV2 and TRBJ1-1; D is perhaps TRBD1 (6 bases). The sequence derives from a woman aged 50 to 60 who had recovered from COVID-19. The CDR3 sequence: CASHLTGNTEAFF. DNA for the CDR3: TGTGCCAGCCACCTGACAGGGAACACTGAAGCTTTCTTT.